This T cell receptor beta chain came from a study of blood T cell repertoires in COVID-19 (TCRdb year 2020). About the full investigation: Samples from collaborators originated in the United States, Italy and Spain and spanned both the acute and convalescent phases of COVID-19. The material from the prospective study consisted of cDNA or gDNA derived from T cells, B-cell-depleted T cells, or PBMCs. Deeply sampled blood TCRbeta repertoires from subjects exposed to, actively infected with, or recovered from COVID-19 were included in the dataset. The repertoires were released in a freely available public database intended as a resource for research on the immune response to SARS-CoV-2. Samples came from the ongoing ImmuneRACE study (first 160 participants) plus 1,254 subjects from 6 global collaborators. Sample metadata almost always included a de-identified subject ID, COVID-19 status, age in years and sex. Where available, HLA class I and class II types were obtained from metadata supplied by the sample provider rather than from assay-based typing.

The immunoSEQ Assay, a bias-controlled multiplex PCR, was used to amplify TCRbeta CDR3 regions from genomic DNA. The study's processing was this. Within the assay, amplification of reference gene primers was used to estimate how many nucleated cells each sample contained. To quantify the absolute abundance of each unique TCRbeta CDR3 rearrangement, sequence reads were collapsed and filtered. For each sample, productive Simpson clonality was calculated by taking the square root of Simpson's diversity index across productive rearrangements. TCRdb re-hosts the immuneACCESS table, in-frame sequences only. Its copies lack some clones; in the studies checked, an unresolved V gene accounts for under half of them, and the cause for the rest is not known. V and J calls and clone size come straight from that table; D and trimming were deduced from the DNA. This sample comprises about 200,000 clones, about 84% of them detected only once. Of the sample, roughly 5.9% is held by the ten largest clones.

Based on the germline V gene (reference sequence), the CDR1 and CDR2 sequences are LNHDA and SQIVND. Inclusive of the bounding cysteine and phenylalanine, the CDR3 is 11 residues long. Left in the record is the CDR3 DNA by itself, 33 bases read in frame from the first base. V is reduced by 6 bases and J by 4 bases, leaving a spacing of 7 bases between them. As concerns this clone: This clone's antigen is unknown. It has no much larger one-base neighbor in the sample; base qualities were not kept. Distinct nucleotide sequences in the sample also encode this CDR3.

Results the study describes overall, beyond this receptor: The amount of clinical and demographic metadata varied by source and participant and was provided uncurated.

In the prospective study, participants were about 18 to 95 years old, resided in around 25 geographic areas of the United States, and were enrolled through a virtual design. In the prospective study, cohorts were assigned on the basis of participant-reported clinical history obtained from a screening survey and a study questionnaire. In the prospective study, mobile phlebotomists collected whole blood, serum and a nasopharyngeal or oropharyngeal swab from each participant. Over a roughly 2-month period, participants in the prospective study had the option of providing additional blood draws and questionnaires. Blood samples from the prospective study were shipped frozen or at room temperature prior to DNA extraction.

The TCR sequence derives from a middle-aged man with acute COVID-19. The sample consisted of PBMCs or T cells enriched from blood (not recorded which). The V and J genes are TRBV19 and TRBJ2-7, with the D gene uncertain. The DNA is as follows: TGTGCCAGTAGCGACTCTTACGAGCAGTACTTC. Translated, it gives CASSDSYEQYF.